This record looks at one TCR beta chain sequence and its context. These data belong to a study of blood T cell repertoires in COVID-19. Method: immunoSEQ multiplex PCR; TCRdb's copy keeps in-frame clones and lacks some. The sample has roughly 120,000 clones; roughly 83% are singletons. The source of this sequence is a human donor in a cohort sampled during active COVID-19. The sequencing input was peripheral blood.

The CDR3 DNA sequence: TGTGCCAGCAGCTTACCCTCAGGGGCCAGGGGGCAGTTCTTC. As protein: CASSLPSGARGQFF. The gene calls are TRBV5-6 and TRBJ2-1, with TRBD1 as a possible D gene (6 bases). This CDR3 comprises 14 residues. V lost 2 bases and J lost 12, with 18 bases in between. Germline V lookup: CDR1 SGHDT, CDR2 YYEEEE.